This is a list of T cell receptor beta chains from one sample in a study of blood T cell repertoires in COVID-19. Sequencing was performed with immunoSEQ multiplex PCR; in TCRdb, only in-frame clones are kept and a portion is missing. The table shows about 140,000 clones, with approximately 88% occurring only once. The specimen was peripheral blood. The receptors were sampled from a woman between 50 and 59 years old with acute or convalescent COVID-19. Both conserved end residues are part of each CDR3. D genes are given only for firm matches. Expanded clones are given a class, and other clones once, few, many or no size at all.

>17|TRBV11-2|-|TRBD1|TRBJ1-6
TGTGCCAGCAGCCCGGGACAGATTAGCTCCTATAATTCACCCCTCCACTTT
CASSPGQISSYNSPLHF
>13|TRBV24-1|-|-|TRBJ1-1
TGTGCCACCAGTGATTTGAGGGGGACTGAAGCTTTCTTT
CATSDLRGTEAFF
>13|TRBV30|-|TRBD1|TRBJ1-6
TGTGCCTGGGCGGGACAGTTAAATTCACCCCTCCACTTT
CAWAGQLNSPLHF
>16|TRBV16|-|TRBD1|TRBJ1-2
TGTGCCAGCAGCCAATCATTGCAGGGGGCATACTATGGCTACACCTTC
CASSQSLQGAYYGYTF
>15|TRBV7-8|-|TRBD1|TRBJ1-2
TGTGCCAGCAGCTTAGTAACGACAGGGGGCTATGGCTACACCTTC
CASSLVTTGGYGYTF
>16|TRBV7-9|-|TRBD1|TRBJ1-1
TGTGCCAGCAGCTTCGAGGGCGGACAGGAGGGCACTGAAGCTTTCTTT
CASSFEGGQEGTEAFF
>16|TRBV5-5|-|-|TRBJ1-4
TGTGCCAGCAGCCCCCAGGGCACCGCAACTAATGAAAAACTGTTTTTT
CASSPQGTATNEKLFF
>12|TRBV6-6|-|-|TRBJ1-2
TGTGCCAGCAGTTACCTGACAGATGGCTACACCTTC
CASSYLTDGYTF
>14|TRBV29-1|-|TRBD2|TRBJ2-3
TGCAGCGTTGATGGGGGGGAGCCGGCAGATACGCAGTATTTT
CSVDGGEPADTQYF
>12|TRBV29-1|-|-|TRBJ1-4
TGCAGCGTTGCCCAGGGGATTGAAAAACTGTTTTTT
CSVAQGIEKLFF
>14|TRBV5-1|-|-|TRBJ1-4
TGCGCCAGCAGCTTTGACAGGACGAATGAAAAACTGTTTTTT
CASSFDRTNEKLFF
>14|TRBV6-5|once|-|TRBJ1-3
TGTGCCACCTCAGGGTGGGAAAATGGAAACACCATATATTTT
CATSGWENGNTIYF
>14|TRBV27|-|-|TRBJ1-5
TGTGCCAGCAGTTTACAGGGGCCGAGTCAGCCCCAGCATTTT
CASSLQGPSQPQHF
>16|TRBV3-1/TRBV3-2|once|TRBD1|TRBJ1-2
TGTGCCAGCAGCCTCAACACCGGACAGGGGGCGAACGGCTACACCTTC
CASSLNTGQGANGYTF
>15|TRBV3-1/TRBV3-2|-|-|TRBJ1-2
TGTGCCAGCAGCCAAGATGGGGCAGAATATTATGGCTACACCTTC
CASSQDGAEYYGYTF
>16|TRBV18|-|TRBD1|TRBJ1-3
TGTGCCAGCTCACCGAACAGGGGGGATTCTGGAAACACCATATATTTT
CASSPNRGDSGNTIYF
>15|TRBV5-1|-|TRBD2|TRBJ2-7
TGCGCCAGCAGCGGGAGCGGGGGGCCCTCCTACGAGCAGTACTTC
CASSGSGGPSYEQYF
>15|TRBV5-1|-|TRBD2|TRBJ2-7
TGCGCCAGCAGCTTTGGGGGGGACCACTACGTCGAGCAGTACTTC
CASSFGGDHYVEQYF
>16|TRBV11-2|few|TRBD1|TRBJ2-1
TGTGCCAGCAGCTTAGAGGGACAGGTCTCCTACAATGAGCAGTTCTTC
CASSLEGQVSYNEQFF
>14|TRBV3-1/TRBV3-2|-|-|TRBJ2-3
TGTGCCAGCAGCCCCTATTCCCAGGCAGATACGCAGTATTTT
CASSPYSQADTQYF
>15|TRBV7-3|-|TRBD2|TRBJ2-5
TGTGCCAGCAGCCCCACAGGCGCGGGGGGAGAGACCCAGTACTTC
CASSPTGAGGETQYF
>15|TRBV9|-|-|TRBJ2-5
TGTGCCAGCAGCGCGACCCCGGGGTTCCAAGAGACCCAGTACTTC
CASSATPGFQETQYF
>13|TRBV3-1/TRBV3-2|-|-|TRBJ2-7
TGTGCCAGCAGCCAAGGCAGGTTGGTCGAGCAGTACTTC
CASSQGRLVEQYF
>13|TRBV7-3|once|TRBD1|TRBJ1-1
TGTGCCAGCGGAAAACAGGGGGCCGGTGAAGCTTTCTTT
CASGKQGAGEAFF
>17|TRBV7-8|-|-|TRBJ2-1
TGTGCCAGCAGCTTAGGAGTTACCCCCACTAACTACAATGAGCAGTTCTTC
CASSLGVTPTNYNEQFF
>18|TRBV7-2|-|-|TRBJ1-4
TGTGCCAGCAGCTTAGCCGCTGGGGCCGGGTTAACTAATGAAAAACTGTTTTTT
CASSLAAGAGLTNEKLFF
>14|TRBV30|-|-|TRBJ1-5
TGTGCCTGGAGTGCCCTAGGAGGGGAGAGGCCCCAGCATTTT
CAWSALGGERPQHF